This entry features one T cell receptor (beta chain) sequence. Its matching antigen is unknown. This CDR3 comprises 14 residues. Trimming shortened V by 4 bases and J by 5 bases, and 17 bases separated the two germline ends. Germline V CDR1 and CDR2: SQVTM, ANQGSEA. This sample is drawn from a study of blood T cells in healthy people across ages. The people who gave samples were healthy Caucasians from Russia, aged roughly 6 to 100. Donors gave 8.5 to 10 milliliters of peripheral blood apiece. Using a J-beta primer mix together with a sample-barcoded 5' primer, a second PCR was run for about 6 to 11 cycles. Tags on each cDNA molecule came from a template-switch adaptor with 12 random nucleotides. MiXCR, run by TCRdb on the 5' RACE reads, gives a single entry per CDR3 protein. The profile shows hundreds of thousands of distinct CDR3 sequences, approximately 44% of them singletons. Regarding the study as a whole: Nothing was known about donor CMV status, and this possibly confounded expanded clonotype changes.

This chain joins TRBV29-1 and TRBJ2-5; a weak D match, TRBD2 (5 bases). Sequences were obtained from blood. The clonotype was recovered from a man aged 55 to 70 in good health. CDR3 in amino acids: CSVGNLGEGETQYF. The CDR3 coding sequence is TGCAGCGTTGGAAATCTCGGGGAAGGGGAGACCCAGTACTTC. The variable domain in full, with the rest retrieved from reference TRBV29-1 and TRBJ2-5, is SAVISQKPSRDICQRGTSLTIQCQVDSQVTMMFWYRQQPGQSLTLIATANQGSEATYESGFVIDKFPISRPNLTFSTLTVSNMSPEDSSIYLCSVGNLGEGETQYFGPGTRLLVL.